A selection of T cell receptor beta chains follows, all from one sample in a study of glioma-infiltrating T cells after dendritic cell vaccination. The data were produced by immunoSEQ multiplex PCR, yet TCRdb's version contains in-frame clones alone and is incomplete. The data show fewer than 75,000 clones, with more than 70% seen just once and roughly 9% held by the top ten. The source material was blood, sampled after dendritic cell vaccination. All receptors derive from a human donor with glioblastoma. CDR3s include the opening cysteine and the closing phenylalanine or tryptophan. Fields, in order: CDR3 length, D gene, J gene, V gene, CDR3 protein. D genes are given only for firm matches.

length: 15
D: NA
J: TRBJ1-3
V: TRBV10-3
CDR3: CAITDAGARGNTIYF

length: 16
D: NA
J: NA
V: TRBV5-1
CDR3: CASSLLGGARSYEQYF

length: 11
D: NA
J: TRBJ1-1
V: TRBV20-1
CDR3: CSARKTEEAFF

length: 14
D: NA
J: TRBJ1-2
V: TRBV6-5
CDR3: CASTPNPAGYGYTF

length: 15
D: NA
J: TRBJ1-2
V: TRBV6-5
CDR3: CASSYSGANNYGYTF

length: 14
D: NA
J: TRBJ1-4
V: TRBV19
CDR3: CASSNSAGNEKLFF

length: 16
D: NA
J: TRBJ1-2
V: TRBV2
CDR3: CASRARMGALHYGYTF

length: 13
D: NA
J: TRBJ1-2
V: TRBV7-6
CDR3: CASSLNTAYGYTF

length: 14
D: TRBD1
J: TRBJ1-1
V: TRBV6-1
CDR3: CASSEFTGETEAFF

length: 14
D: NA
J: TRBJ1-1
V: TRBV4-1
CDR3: CASSQGGLGTEAFF

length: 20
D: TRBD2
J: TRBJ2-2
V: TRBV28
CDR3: CASSLTSGLAGGRGTGELFF

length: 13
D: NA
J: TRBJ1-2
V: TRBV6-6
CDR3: CASSYDPGNGYTF

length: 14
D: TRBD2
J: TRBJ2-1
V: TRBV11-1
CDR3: CASTPGRGGHEQFF

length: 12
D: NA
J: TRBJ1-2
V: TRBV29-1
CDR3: CSVISVSGGYTF

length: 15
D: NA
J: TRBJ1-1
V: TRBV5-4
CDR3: CASSERRNRDTEAFF

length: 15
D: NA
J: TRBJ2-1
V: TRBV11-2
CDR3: CASSLDRGNSNEQFF

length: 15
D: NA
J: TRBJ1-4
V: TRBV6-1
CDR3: CASSGLRDSNEKLFF

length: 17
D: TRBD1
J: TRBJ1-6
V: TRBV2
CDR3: CASSEGQGAAYNSPLHF

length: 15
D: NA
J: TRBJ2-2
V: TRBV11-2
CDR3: CASSLRGVSGGELFF

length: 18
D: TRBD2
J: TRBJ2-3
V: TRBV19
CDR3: CASKLTSGGSAGTDTQYF

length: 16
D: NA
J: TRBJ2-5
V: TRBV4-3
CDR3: CASSQEGASAQETQYF

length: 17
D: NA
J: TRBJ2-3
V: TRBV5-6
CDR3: CASSLAGAGLVPDTQYF

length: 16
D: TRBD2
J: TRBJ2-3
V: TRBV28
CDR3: CASSAIAGGDADTQYF

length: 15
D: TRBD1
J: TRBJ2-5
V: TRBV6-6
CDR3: CASSYSGTGLETQYF

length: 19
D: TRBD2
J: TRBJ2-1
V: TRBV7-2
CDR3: CASSLLFYPGLAGDNEQFF

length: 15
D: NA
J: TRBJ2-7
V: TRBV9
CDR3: CASSEDPGATYEQYF

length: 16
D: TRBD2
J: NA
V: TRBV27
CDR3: CASSLFGGSTSGEQYF

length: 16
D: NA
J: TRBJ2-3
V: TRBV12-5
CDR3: CASGTARGADTDTQYF

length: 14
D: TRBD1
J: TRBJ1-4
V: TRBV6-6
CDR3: CASSRTGGNEKLFF

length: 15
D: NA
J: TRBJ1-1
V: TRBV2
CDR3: CASRGQGGKNTEAFF

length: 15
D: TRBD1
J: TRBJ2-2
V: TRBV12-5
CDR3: CASGWTGGIPGELFF

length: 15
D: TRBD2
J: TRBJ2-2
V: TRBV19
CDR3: CASRSGGPDTGELFF

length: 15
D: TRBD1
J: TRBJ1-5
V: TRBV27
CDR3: CASSFMGDRAQPQHF

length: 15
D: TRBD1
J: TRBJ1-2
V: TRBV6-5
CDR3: CASSYVDRDFYGYTF

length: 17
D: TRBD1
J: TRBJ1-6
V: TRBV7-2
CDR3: CASSLMAPGQGTSPLHF

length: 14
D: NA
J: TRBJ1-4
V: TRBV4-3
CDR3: CASSQDHSLEKLFF

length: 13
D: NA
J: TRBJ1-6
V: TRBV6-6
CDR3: CASTRVGNSPLHF

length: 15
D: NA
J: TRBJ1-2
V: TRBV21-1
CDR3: CASTPTGGGHYGYTF

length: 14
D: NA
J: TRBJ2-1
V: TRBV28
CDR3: CASSLLSFYNEQFF

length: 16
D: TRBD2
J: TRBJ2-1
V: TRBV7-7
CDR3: CASSPKALAGYNEQFF

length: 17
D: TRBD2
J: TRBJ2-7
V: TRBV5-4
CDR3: CASSLAISGGSSYEQYF

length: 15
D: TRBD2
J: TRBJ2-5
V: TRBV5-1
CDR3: CASSLSGTSEETQYF

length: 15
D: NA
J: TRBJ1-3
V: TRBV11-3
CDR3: CASSPRQAPGNTIYF

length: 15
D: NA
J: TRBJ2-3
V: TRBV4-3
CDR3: CASSYSGREVDTQYF

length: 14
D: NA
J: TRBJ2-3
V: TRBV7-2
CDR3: CASSFRTSTDTQYF

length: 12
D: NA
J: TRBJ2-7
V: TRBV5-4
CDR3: CASSFSGDGQYF